This T cell receptor beta chain was captured by sequencing in a study of T cell responses to AZD1222 COVID-19 vaccine. CDR3 length equals 15 residues. Between the trimmed V and J ends, which lost 0 bases and 7 bases, there was a span of 18 bases. Germline V gene lookup returns CDR1 SQVTM and CDR2 ANQGSEA. This clone was recorded once. Using immunoSEQ multiplex PCR, the repertoire was profiled, and TCRdb retains in-frame clones only, with some absent. The data contain about 220,000 clones, roughly 91% of them singletons. This TCR derives from an adult in good health. The sequencing here drew on peripheral blood, taken on day 0 of MenACWY control vaccination. The V call is TRBV29-1, the J call TRBJ1-2, with D unresolved. In DNA, the CDR3 is TGCAGCGTTGAAGAGCCCCGCCCTGGTATCTCTGGCTACACCTTC. This gives the protein CSVEEPRPGISGYTF.